This T cell receptor (beta chain) was captured by sequencing in a study of cytomegalovirus exposure and HLA in healthy donors. Looking at the study overall: The same platform was used for the roughly 120 validation repertoires as for the roughly 670 first-cohort repertoires, as reported in a later analysis. Study results and limitations: Subsequent analysis showed first-cohort TCR clusters tending to co-occur in over a hundred validation repertoires. Specificity of a few CMV-associated chains for CMV antigens was verified in vitro.

This clone has just a few counts. The antigen remains undetermined. This CDR3 contains 17 residues. V shed 8 bases, J shed 2 bases, and the junction held 16 bases outside the gene matches. Germline V gene sequence: CDR1 SGHTA, CDR2 FQGNSA. Libraries were prepared by immunoSEQ multiplex PCR; TCRdb keeps only in-frame clonotypes and omits some of them. The table has under 300,000 clones, approximately 86% seen once. The sample comprised PBMCs. This chain links TRBV7-2 with TRBJ2-3; the match to TRBD2 covers 7 bases. The source of this sequence is a woman in her 30s in good health and CMV-seropositive. CDR3 sequence: CASFDGGRVGNTDTQYF. In DNA form, the CDR3 reads TGTGCCAGCTTTGATGGCGGGAGAGTGGGAAACACAGATACGCAGTATTTT.